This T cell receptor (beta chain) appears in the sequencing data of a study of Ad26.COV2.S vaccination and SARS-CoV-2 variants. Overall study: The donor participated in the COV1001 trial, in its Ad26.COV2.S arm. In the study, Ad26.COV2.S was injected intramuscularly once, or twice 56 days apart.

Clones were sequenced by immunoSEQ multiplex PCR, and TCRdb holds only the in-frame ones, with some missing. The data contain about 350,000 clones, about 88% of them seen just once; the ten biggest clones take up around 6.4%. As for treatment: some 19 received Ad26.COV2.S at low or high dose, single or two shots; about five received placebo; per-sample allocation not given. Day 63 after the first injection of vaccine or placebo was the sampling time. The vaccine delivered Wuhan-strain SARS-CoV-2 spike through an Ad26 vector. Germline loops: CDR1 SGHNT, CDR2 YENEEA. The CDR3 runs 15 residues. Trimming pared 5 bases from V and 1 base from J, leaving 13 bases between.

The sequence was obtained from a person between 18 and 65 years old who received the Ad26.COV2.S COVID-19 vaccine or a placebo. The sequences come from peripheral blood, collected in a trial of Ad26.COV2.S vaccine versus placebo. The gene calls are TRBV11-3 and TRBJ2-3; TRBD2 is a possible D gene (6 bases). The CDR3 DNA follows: TGTGCCAGCAGCAGCCGGGGGAGCGGCACAGATACGCAGTATTTT. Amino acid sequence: CASSSRGSGTDTQYF.